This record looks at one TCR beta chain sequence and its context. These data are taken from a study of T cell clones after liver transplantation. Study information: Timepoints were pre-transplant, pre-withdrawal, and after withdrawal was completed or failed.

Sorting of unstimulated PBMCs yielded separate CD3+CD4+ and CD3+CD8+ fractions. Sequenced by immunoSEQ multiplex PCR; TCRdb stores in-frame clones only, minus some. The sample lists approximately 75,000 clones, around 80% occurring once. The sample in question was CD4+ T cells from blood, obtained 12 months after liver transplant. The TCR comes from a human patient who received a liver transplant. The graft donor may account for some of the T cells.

The CDR3 nucleotides are TGTGCCAGCAGTGAACGGCAGGGTAGCGGCTACACCTTC. Its translation is CASSERQGSGYTF. J is TRBJ1-2 and V is TRBV6-1; tentatively, D is TRBD1 (5 bases). Trimming took off 2 bases at V and 8 bases at J, with 12 bases between the two ends. Germline V gene lookup returns CDR1 MNHNS and CDR2 SASEGT. CDR3 size: 13 residues.